This T cell receptor beta chain emerged from a study of cytomegalovirus exposure and HLA in healthy donors (dated by TCRdb to about 2017). About the study as a whole: An earlier analysis of approximately 640 of the donors reported 250 to 300 Gb of sequence data and approximately 110 million unique TCR beta sequences from roughly 200 million T cells. In addition to the first cohort of hundreds of subjects, a separate validation cohort of about 120 different subjects was used. In the later analysis, no new phenotypic data were used to find candidate immune exposures; instead, reliance was placed on TCR beta sequences and their occurrence across donors. Of the approximately 400 genotyped donors, roughly 80% were placed in the genetic ancestry cluster associated with self-reported Caucasian donors. On average, 235,054 unique TCR beta nucleotide sequences were sequenced per donor among some 420 genotyped donors of the cohort, with 15% to 20% of those sequences being non-productive. In a later genetic analysis, genome-wide SNP genotypes for about 65% of the roughly 670 donors were used, and that subset was treated as a discovery cohort. To decide whether each TCR beta V gene segment behaved as functional or pseudogenic, an earlier analysis of some 570 of the donors relied on high-throughput TCR beta sequencing. Using immunosequencing, the study profiled T cell repertoires from 550 to 750 subjects and related those repertoires to cytomegalovirus serostatus. To predict cytomegalovirus infection status, the study brought together high-throughput TCR immunosequencing, statistical association of individual TCRs with disease status, and machine learning. The number of typed donors differed by locus: roughly 620-640 for A, B, C, DRB1 and DQB1; some 500 for DQA1; approximately 610 for DPA1; and about 450 for DPB1. Both class I and class II loci were covered by HLA typing, at four-digit resolution. The study aimed to test whether signatures of past pathogen exposure could be identified by cataloging public T cell receptors. Roughly 310 gigabases of sequencing data and 80 million or so unique TCR sequences were included in an early release covering over 600 HLA-typed donors. Roughly 5 DR-DQ haplotypes were treated as single units for association and clustering because of strong linkage in the cohort. A later analysis re-analyzed previously published TCR beta repertoires from 666 donors and added high-resolution HLA genotyping to study TCR occurrence patterns. Every repertoire in the discovery cohort had been generated on one and the same sequencing platform. Alongside the repertoire data, information on donor age, sex, ethnicity and CMV serostatus was compiled.

In the case of this clone: Its target antigen remains unknown. Base qualities are not provided; no much larger clone lies one nucleotide away.

The cohort consisted of 600 to 700 healthy bone marrow donors. All cohort members were sampled while nominally healthy, although unrecorded immune exposures were likely present. The donor tested CMV seronegative, placing the donor among the 350 or so seronegative members of the cohort. A peripheral blood sample was provided by each donor, and peripheral blood mononuclear cells were used for TCR beta sequencing. Genomic DNA was extracted from the blood cell samples with the Qiagen DNeasy Blood Extraction Kit. The protocol used for the library was the immunoSEQ multiplex PCR assay. For the multiplex PCR, a mixture combining 60 forward primers for TCR Vbeta segments and 13 reverse primers for TCR Jbeta segments was used. The CDR3 region of rearranged TCR beta genes was amplified from genomic DNA by a multiplex PCR assay. The amplified TCR beta libraries were sequenced on the Illumina HiSeq System as 87-base-pair reads. Under the source paper's analysis protocol: A later analysis counted tens of millions of unique TCR beta chains across the 650 to 700 repertoires, and 10 million to 11 million of these chains were shared by at least two donors. Raw reads were error-corrected and collapsed into unique sequences by a nearest-neighbor algorithm in which closely related sequences were merged to remove PCR and sequencing errors. V, D and J gene segments were assigned by aligning CDR3 sequences to IMGT reference sequences. For a sequence to be retained, a match of at least six nucleotides to both a V gene segment and a J gene segment was required. Rearrangements were classified as productive when the CDR3 lacked stop codons and remained in frame with V and J, and all other rearrangements were classified as non-productive. CDR3 was defined according to IMGT convention as the region running from the second conserved V-encoded cysteine to the conserved J-encoded phenylalanine. The earlier analysis of 500 to 600 of the donors excluded sequences that lacked an unambiguous match to a single V gene segment. An earlier analysis of fewer than 750 of the donors called V segments functional above 56.7% productive rearrangements and segregating when the between-donor standard deviation exceeded 5%. A statistical classification framework was built for diagnosing cytomegalovirus status from the catalog of TCR beta chain sequences. In a later analysis, TCR nucleotide sequences were compared against IMGT/GENE-DB human TR gene sequences so that V and J genes could be assigned. The TCRdist pipeline was used in a later analysis to assign CDR3 sequences and most-parsimonious VDJ recombination scenarios. A later analysis defined each TCR beta chain by its CDR3 amino acid sequence plus V-gene family, and excluded reads lacking a unique V-gene family. As a way to deal with suspected cross-contamination and a sequencing artifact, a later analysis dropped over 550 nucleotide sequences that were highly shared and had low generation probability. In a later analysis, a clonal expansion index for each public chain was calculated from normalized within-repertoire ranks of inferred template counts. Generation probabilities in a later analysis came from a VDJ recombination model fitted to out-of-frame rearrangements, and those results were checked against IGoR. A later analysis scored TCR-TCR, TCR-HLA and TCR-CMV co-occurrence with hypergeometric tests, applying a repertoire-size bias correction to TCR pairs. In a later analysis, false discovery rates were estimated by permuting HLA or CMV assignments 20 times. In a later analysis, co-occurring TCRs were grouped using DBSCAN, with TCRdist sequence similarity added in when clustering inside HLA-allele-positive subsets. Repertoires with fewer than 30,000 or more than 120,000 public chains, plus five repertoires with anomalous nucleotide sharing, were excluded from co-occurrence clustering. The source is immuneACCESS, and TCRdb retained only in-frame sequences with V and J called. Part of the clones is not carried over; for the studies checked, unresolved V genes explain less than half of this, and the remainder is unexplained. V, J and clone size are taken as reported in that table, and D and trimming were inferred from the DNA itself. This sample has roughly 120,000 clones in its table, and around 82% of those were observed once. The ten largest clones add up to roughly 3.5% of the sample.

The cysteine opens and the phenylalanine closes a CDR3 of 13 amino acids. The only DNA kept is the CDR3, 39 bases in frame from the first base. As encoded in the germline V gene, CDR1 is MNHNS while CDR2 is SASEGT. V loses 5 bases, J loses 4 bases, and the germline ends lie 11 bases apart. Overall study outcomes, separate from this receptor: Roughly uniform sequencing depth across donors was assumed in presence/absence analyses, although this assumption may not hold. It was suggested by the authors that the approach could potentially be generalized to other disease states and immunological phenotypes. Because HLA typing was unavailable for some donors at each locus, only the typed subset was used in association tests. Approximately 18 rarely observed V segments, including chromosome 9 orphons, were excluded from the earlier analysis of approximately 500 of the donors because counts were too low. While some public TCRs were present in many individuals, most TCR sequences turned up only very rarely across donors. V-gene and J-gene trimming of TCR beta chains was associated with a missense DCLRE1C variant in a later genetic analysis, and the association was replicated in an independent cohort. In a later analysis, HLA-associated TCR beta chains showed more clonal expansion and lower generation probabilities than non-associated chains that were equally common. CMV serostatus was the only immune exposure information available for the cohort. A further reported finding was that TCR beta sequences accurately predicted the HLA-A and HLA-B alleles for most subjects in the first cohort. Correlated functional status among segregating V segments might reflect linkage disequilibrium, but an unknown experimental factor could not be ruled out. A later analysis found that TCR association rates varied across HLA loci, with DRB1 alleles showing the most associated TCRs and HLA-C alleles the fewest. This cohort had only TCR beta chains sequenced, and the lack of alpha or paired-chain data limited which features could be detected. According to a later genetic analysis, donors in an Asian-associated ancestry cluster had fewer N-insertions in productive TCRs than the approximately 710-donor mean. Most CMV-associated TCR beta chains appeared to be HLA-restricted in a later analysis, and the HLA associations seemed to be driven largely by CMV exposure. In an earlier analysis of under 600 of the donors, most TCR beta V segments were observed in productive rearrangements about 87% or about 30% of the time, broadly matching IMGT annotations. Three of the identified cytomegalovirus-associated TCR beta chains were confirmed in vitro to be specific for cytomegalovirus antigens. Specific HLA alleles were associated with over 15,000 TCR beta sequences at a false discovery rate of 0.05 in a later analysis. When HLA alleles, especially DR and DQ, strongly co-occurred, TCR associations were difficult to assign to individual alleles. According to a later analysis, parvovirus B19, influenza, CMV and Epstein-Barr virus appeared linked to several top co-occurrence clusters. The 87-base-pair reads could not distinguish some IMGT-functional V segments, including TRBV6-2 and TRBV6-3, so those segments were excluded. In both the original and validation cohorts, the classifier was reported to diagnose cytomegalovirus status with high specificity and sensitivity. The study listed 164 TCR beta chains as associated with cytomegalovirus. The sequencing pipeline was judged likely to have produced a cluster of highly shared sequence variants as a technical artifact.

The receptor was isolated from a man between 35 and 55 years old in good health and CMV-seronegative. Sequences were obtained from PBMCs. The receptor chain draws on TRBV6-1 and TRBJ1-2; the D segment cannot be called with confidence. Here the CDR3 is given as CASSSGGPYGYTF. The nucleotides are TGTGCCAGCAGTTCAGGAGGACCCTATGGCTACACCTTC.